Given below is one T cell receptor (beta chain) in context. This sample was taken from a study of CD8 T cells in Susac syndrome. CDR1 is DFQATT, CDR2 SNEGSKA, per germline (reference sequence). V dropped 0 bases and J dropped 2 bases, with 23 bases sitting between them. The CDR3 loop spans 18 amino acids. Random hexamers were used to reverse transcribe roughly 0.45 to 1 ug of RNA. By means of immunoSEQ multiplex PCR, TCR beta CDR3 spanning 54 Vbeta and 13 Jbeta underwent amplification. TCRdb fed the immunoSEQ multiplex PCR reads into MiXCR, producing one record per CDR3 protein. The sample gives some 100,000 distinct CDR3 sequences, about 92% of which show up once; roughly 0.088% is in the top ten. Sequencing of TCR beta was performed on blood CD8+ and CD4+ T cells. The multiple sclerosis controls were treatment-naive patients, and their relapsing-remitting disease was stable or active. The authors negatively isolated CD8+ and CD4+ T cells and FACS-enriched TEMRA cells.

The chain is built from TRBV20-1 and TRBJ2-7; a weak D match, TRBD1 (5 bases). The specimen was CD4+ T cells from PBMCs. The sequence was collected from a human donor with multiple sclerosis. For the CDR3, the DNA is TGCAGTGCTAGAGATGGATCGGGCAGGGCGATCCTCGCCTACGAGCAGTACTTC. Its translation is CSARDGSGRAILAYEQYF.